Shown below are 17 T cell receptor beta chains from a single sample sequenced in a study of T cell clonality in common variable immunodeficiency. TCRdb keeps only in-frame clones here, not all; method: immunoSEQ multiplex PCR. Found here are about 64,000 clones, no singletons; the ten largest cover 1.7%. The source material was peripheral blood mononuclear cells. These receptors were collected from a person aged 18 to 75 in good health.

There are many counts of this clone. The read terminates 3 residues ahead of where the CDR3 ends, so the germline J gene completes it. The chain is built from TRBV7-3 and TRBJ1-6; 9 bases align to TRBD1. The CDR3 length is 15 residues. V gave up 5 bases and J gave up 7 bases; unmatched junction bases: 6. CDR1 is SGHTA and CDR2 is FQGTGA in the germline V gene. CDR3 DNA (partial): TGTGCCAGCAGCCAAGGACAGGGGAGGAATTCACCC. This encodes CASSQGQGRNSP. The whole CDR3 protein is CASSQGQGRNSPLHF.

This clone has ten or more counts. The sequence runs out 3 residues before the end of the CDR3; the remainder is reconstructed from the germline J gene. J is TRBJ2-2 and V is TRBV5-1; the D gene is possibly TRBD1 (5 bases). V shed 4 bases and J shed 6 bases, with 10 bases lying between them. The CDR3 has 13 residues. Germline CDR1 is SGHRS and CDR2 is YFSETQ. CDR3: CASSPTVPGELFF. Partial CDR3 DNA: TGCGCCAGCAGCCCGACAGTCCCCGGGGAG.

This clone was seen ten or more times. The CDR3 end is not reached by the read, which stops 3 residues before it; the germline J gene fills it in. The chain uses TRBV29-1 and TRBJ2-3, with 12 bases matching TRBD1. This CDR3 is built from 14 residues. Per germline, CDR1 SQVTM and CDR2 ANQGSEA. V trimming: 5 bases; J trimming: 5 bases; junction bases outside the gene matches: 5. CDR3: CSVSGQGAGDTQYF. CDR3 bases read: TGCAGCGTTTCGGGACAGGGGGCGGGAGATACG.

This clone has at least ten counts. Sequencing ends 3 residues short of the CDR3 end; the germline J gene provides the rest. The chain couples TRBV10-3 to TRBJ2-3; maybe TRBD2 (6 bases). Germline CDR1 reads ENHRY; CDR2 reads SYGVKD. This CDR3 comprises 15 residues. Trimming removed 0 bases from V and 6 bases from J, with 13 bases in between. The CDR3 protein is CAISESRTIRDTQYF. The part of the CDR3 DNA that was read is TGTGCCATCAGTGAGTCGAGGACTATAAGGGATACG.

This clone was counted many times. The observed sequence ends 3 residues before the CDR3 terminus, with the missing tail filled in from the germline J gene. This rearrangement joins TRBV19 to TRBJ2-3; 8 bases match TRBD1. Germline values: CDR1 LNHDA, CDR2 SQIVND (reference sequence). Losses at the gene ends were 5 bases for V and 1 base for J; bases not matched to a gene: 14. This CDR3 contains 18 residues. The sequenced part of the CDR3 DNA is TGTGCCAGTAGTCATCCTCTCCAGGGGGCATGGGGCACAGATACG. Its translation is CASSHPLQGAWGTDT. The whole CDR3 sequence reads CASSHPLQGAWGTDTQYF.

This clone was seen at least ten times. With the read ending 3 residues before the CDR3 end, the germline J gene is used to fill in that end. The J gene is TRBJ2-2, the V gene TRBV5-6; TRBD1 or TRBD2 may be the D gene (6 bases each). V was pared by 5 bases and J by 5 bases, with 13 bases between. Germline CDR1 reads SGHDT; CDR2 reads YYEEEE. CDR3 size: 14 residues. The covered CDR3 bases are TGTGCCAGCAGGGATACAGGGAGGACCGGGGAG. Amino acids: CASRDTGRTGE. The whole CDR3 protein reads CASRDTGRTGELFF.

This clone has a count of ten or more. From the germline J gene comes the end of the CDR3, since the read stops 3 residues before it. The gene calls are TRBV5-1 and TRBJ2-6; 8 bases agree with TRBD1. The CDR3 contains 18 residues. Trimming removed 2 bases from V and 1 base from J; junction bases left unmatched: 8. Germline assignment: CDR1 SGHRS and CDR2 YFSETQ. The CDR3 sequence is CASSLWTGITSGANVLTF. CDR3 bases read: TGCGCCAGCAGCTTATGGACAGGGATAACATCTGGGGCCAACGTC. The full variable domain, completed using reference TRBV5-1 and TRBJ2-6, is KAGVTQTPRYLIKTRGQQVTLSCSPISGHRSVSWYQQTPGQGLQFLFEYFSETQRNKGNFPGRFSGRQFSNSRSEMNVSTLELGDSALYLCASSLWTGITSGANVLTFGAGSRLTVL.

This clone occurred many times. Read data end 3 residues before the CDR3 end; the end is taken from the germline J gene. This rearrangement joins TRBV2 to TRBJ2-7; 7 positions match TRBD1. V gave up 7 bases and J gave up 3 bases; unmatched junction bases: 9. CDR1 SNHLY and CDR2 FYNNEI come from the germline V gene. CDR3 length: 14 amino acids. CDR3 region: CASTSGTENYEQYF. The CDR3 bases that were read are TGTGCCAGCACCTCCGGGACAGAAAACTACGAG. The full variable domain, its missing parts supplied by reference TRBV2 and TRBJ2-7, is EPEVTQTPSHQVTQMGQEVILRCVPISNHLYFYWYRQILGQKVEFLVSFYNNEISEKSEIFDDQFSVERPDGSNFTLKIRSTKLEDSAMYFCASTSGTENYEQYFGPGTRLTVT.

This clone was recorded at least ten times. The read is 3 residues too short to cover the CDR3 end, so that end is filled in from the germline J gene. This sequence joins TRBV4-2 and TRBJ1-4; D is uncertain. Germline V CDR1 and CDR2: LGHNA, YNFKEQ. This CDR3 is built from 13 residues. V lost 0 bases and J 8 bases, leaving 7 bases between the germline ends. The sequenced part of the CDR3 DNA is TGTGCCAGCAGCCAAGAGGGCGTGGAAAAA. It specifies CASSQEGVEK. The CDR3 as a whole reads CASSQEGVEKLFF.

In its sample, this clone was seen many times. The CDR3 goes on 3 residues after the read ends, and that part is filled in from the germline J gene. The rearrangement uses TRBV5-1 and TRBJ2-1; TRBD2 is a possible D gene (5 bases). Per germline, CDR1 SGHRS and CDR2 YFSETQ. V lost 5 bases, J lost 6 bases, and 12 bases lay in between. CDR3 size: 13 residues. CDR3 sequence reads: CASRISGVNEQFF. The CDR3 DNA, read in part, is TGCGCCAGCAGAATTTCCGGGGTCAATGAG.

This clone was detected many times. The read is 3 residues too short to cover the CDR3 end, so that end is filled in from the germline J gene. This rearrangement joins TRBV4-1 to TRBJ1-2, with 11 bases that match TRBD1. Looked up from germline, CDR1 is MGHRA and CDR2 is YSYEKL. The CDR3 length is 15 residues. V gave up 5 bases and J gave up 3 bases; unmatched junction bases: 5. The CDR3 reads CASSGPGQGDYGYTF. The sequenced part of the CDR3 DNA is TGCGCCAGCAGCGGCCCGGGACAGGGGGACTATGGC.

This clone was seen a handful of times. The read ends 3 residues early relative to the CDR3; the germline J gene fills the gap. V and J are TRBV11-2 and TRBJ2-3; possibly TRBD1 for D (6 bases). The CDR3 is made up of 15 amino acids. V was clipped by 5 bases and J by 0 bases, with 12 bases between them. The germline V gene encodes CDR1 SGHAT and CDR2 FQNNGV. The CDR3 bases that were read are TGTGCCAGCAGCGGAACCGGGACAAGCACAGATACG. Its translation: CASSGTGTSTDT. The entire CDR3 protein reads CASSGTGTSTDTQYF. Looking up the rest from reference TRBV11-2 and TRBJ2-3 gives the full variable domain: EAGVAQSPRYKIIEKRQSVAFWCNPISGHATLYWYQQILGQGPKLLIQFQNNGVVDDSQLPKDRFSAERLKGVDSTLKIQPAKLEDSAVYLCASSGTGTSTDTQYFGPGTRLTVL.

This clone was recorded at least ten times. The CDR3 end falls 3 residues outside the read, so it is completed with the germline J gene. This rearrangement joins TRBV11-2 to TRBJ2-7; 10 positions match TRBD1. Trimming took 1 base from V and 5 from J; bases not matched to a gene: 5. The CDR3 covers 15 residues. Per the germline V gene, CDR1 is SGHAT and CDR2 is FQNNGV. Incomplete CDR3 DNA: TGTGCCAGCAGCTTAGGACAGGGGGCGGGAAACGAG. It specifies CASSLGQGAGNE. The entire CDR3 protein reads CASSLGQGAGNEQYF.

This clone showed up many times. Read data end 3 residues before the CDR3 end; the end is taken from the germline J gene. The gene calls are TRBV2 and TRBJ1-2; maybe TRBD1 (5 bases). CDR1 is SNHLY, CDR2 FYNNEI, per germline. V was clipped by 3 bases and J by 3 bases, with 8 bases between them. The CDR3 runs to 13 residues. The CDR3 bases that were read are TGTGCCAGCAGTGAGGGGCAGTACTATGGC. It translates to CASSEGQYYG. The CDR3 reads in full as CASSEGQYYGYTF.

There are many counts of this clone. The part of the CDR3 DNA that was read is TGTGCCAGCAGTCCAGCTGGTGGGGACTACCTCTACGAG. Its translation is CASSPAGGDYLYE. The whole CDR3 sequence is CASSPAGGDYLYEQYF. J is TRBJ2-7 and V is TRBV27, with TRBD2 identical over 7 bases. Read coverage stops 3 residues before the CDR3 terminus; the germline J gene supplies the remainder. Germline CDR1 MNHEY, CDR2 SMNVEV (reference sequence). The V and J ends lost 5 bases and 3 bases, in that order; junction bases with no gene match: 13. The CDR3 runs to 16 residues.

The table lists this clone with many counts. The read ends 3 residues before the CDR3 terminus; that terminus is restored from the germline J gene. The chain employs TRBV9 and TRBJ2-7; no clear D gene. With 0 bases removed from V and 3 bases from J, the gap between germline ends came to 10 bases. This CDR3 contains 14 residues. Germline assignment: CDR1 SGDLS and CDR2 YYNGEE. CDR3 protein: CASSVGQVNYEQYF. Partial CDR3 DNA: TGTGCCAGCAGCGTAGGGCAGGTCAACTACGAG.

There are many counts of this clone. Sequencing ends 3 residues short of the CDR3 end; the germline J gene provides the rest. The chain joins TRBV7-6 to TRBJ2-7; 15 bases are a match to TRBD2. The junction had 5 bases not matched to a gene; V was cut back by 5 bases and J by 6 bases. This CDR3 region has 15 residues. Germline V gives CDR1 SGHVS, CDR2 FNYEAQ. CDR3 sequence reads: CASSPGTSGGSEQYF. CDR3 DNA, as far as it was read: TGTGCCAGCAGCCCCGGGACTAGCGGGGGGAGCGAG.